This T cell receptor (beta chain) is from a study of blood T cell repertoires in COVID-19. At the level of the study: PBMCs, B-cell-depleted T cells, or T cells provided the cDNA or gDNA that made up the material.

Per germline, CDR1 LNHDA and CDR2 SQIVND (reference sequence). The germline V and J ends were trimmed by 2 bases and 1 base, with 11 bases remaining between them. The length of the CDR3 is 15 residues. Seattle patient enrollment occurred during active infection, with longitudinal follow-up thereafter. Authors' processing steps: Reference gene primer amplification gave nucleated cell count estimates. Profiled with immunoSEQ multiplex PCR; TCRdb holds only in-frame clones, not every one. The V and J calls and clone size were taken over from that table, and D and trimming were inferred from the DNA. The sample includes roughly 260,000 clones, 91% seen only once; the top ten take about 2.5%.

The sample taken for sequencing was peripheral blood. This rearrangement joins TRBV19 to TRBJ1-2; D gene ambiguous. The receptor comes from a person under 35 with COVID-19, enrolled during active disease. CDR3 coding DNA: TGTGCCAGTAGTATACGAGGCGGAATTAACTATGGCTACACCTTC. As protein: CASSIRGGINYGYTF.